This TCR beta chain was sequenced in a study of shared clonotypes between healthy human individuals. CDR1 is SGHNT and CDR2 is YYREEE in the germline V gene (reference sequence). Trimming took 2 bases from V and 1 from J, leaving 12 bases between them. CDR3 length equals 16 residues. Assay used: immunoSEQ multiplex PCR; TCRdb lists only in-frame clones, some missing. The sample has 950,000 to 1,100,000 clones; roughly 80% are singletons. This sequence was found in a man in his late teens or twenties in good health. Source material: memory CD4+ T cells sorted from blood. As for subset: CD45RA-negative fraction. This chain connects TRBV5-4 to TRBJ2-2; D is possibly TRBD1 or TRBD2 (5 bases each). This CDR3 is CASSFRWGRNTGELFF. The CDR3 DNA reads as TGTGCCAGCAGCTTCCGATGGGGGAGGAACACCGGGGAGCTGTTTTTT.